Each of the 26 T cell receptor beta chains below was sequenced from the same sample in a study of cytomegalovirus exposure and HLA in healthy donors. PCR was performed using 60 Vbeta and 13 Jbeta primers. The table came from immunoSEQ multiplex PCR; TCRdb's copy has only in-frame clones and leaves some out. The repertoire table contains approximately 100,000 clones. Sequences were obtained from PBMCs. These receptors were taken from a man aged 50 to 59 in good health and CMV-seronegative.

In regard to this clone: At one end the junction does not follow the germline gene, possibly because of a read error. The sample carries other DNA sequences with the same CDR3. The chain couples TRBV7-6 to TRBJ1-1; D is unclear. The CDR3 runs to 13 residues. The germline gives CDR1 SGHVS, CDR2 FNYEAQ. CDR3 DNA: TGTGCCAGCAGCTTATTTCCGGGTGCTGAAGCTTTTTTT. It yields the protein CASSLFPGAEAFF. Complete variable domain (other parts from reference TRBV7-6 and TRBJ1-1): GAGVSQSPRYKVTKRGQDVALRCDPISGHVSLYWYRQALGQGPEFLTYFNYEAQQDKSGLPNDRFSAERPEGSISTLTIQRTEQRDSAMYRCASSLFPGAEAFFGQGTRLTVV.

The chain couples TRBV6-5 to TRBJ2-7, with D unclear. Trimming cost V 0 bases and J 2 bases, with 14 bases left between them. Germline lookup yields CDR1 MNHEY and CDR2 SVGAGI. CDR3 length: 16 residues. CDR3 coding DNA: TGTGCCAGCAGTTACTCGATGGTTGAACTACCCTACGAGCAGTACTTC. Its translation is CASSYSMVELPYEQYF.

Of note for this clone: This sample includes further DNA sequences coding for the same CDR3. The chain carries TRBV27 and TRBJ2-7; 8 bases are shared with TRBD1. CDR1 is MNHEY, CDR2 SMNVEV, per germline (reference sequence). The V gene end was trimmed by 4 bases and the J gene end by 2 bases; junction bases not matched to a gene: 7. This CDR3 comprises 15 residues. The CDR3 region is CASSSAGTGAYEQYF. DNA for the CDR3: TGTGCCAGCAGTTCGGCCGGGACAGGAGCCTACGAGCAGTACTTC.

CDR3 loop: CASSADRERTEAFF. The CDR3 bases are TGTGCCAGCAGTGCTGACAGGGAGAGGACTGAAGCTTTCTTT. The V gene is TRBV2, the J gene TRBJ1-1, with 7 positions matching TRBD1. CDR1 and CDR2 from the germline V gene are SNHLY and FYNNEI. V trimming: 4 bases; J trimming: 5 bases; junction bases outside the gene matches: 7. The CDR3 contains 14 residues.

The V and J genes are TRBV7-9 and TRBJ1-4; 8 bases map to TRBD1. The CDR3 totals 15 residues. Germline V gene data show CDR1 as SEHNR and CDR2 as FQNEAQ (reference sequence). Germline trimming cut 4 bases from V and 2 bases from J; bases unmatched to any gene: 3. The CDR3 DNA is TGTGCCAGCAGCTCCCCAGGGGGCACTAATGAAAAACTGTTTTTT. Amino acid sequence: CASSSPGGTNEKLFF.

J is TRBJ1-5 and V is TRBV10-1; D unclear. Germline lookup yields CDR1 WNHNN and CDR2 SYGVQD (reference sequence). The CDR3 runs to 12 residues. Deletions cut 3 bases from V and 6 bases from J, with 6 bases between. CDR3 nucleotides: TGCGCCAGCAGTGACAGTCCTCAGCCCCAGCATTTT. Protein product: CASSDSPQPQHF.

Written as DNA, the CDR3 is TGTGCCACCAGCAGAGATGTTCAGGGGACGAATCAGCCCCAGCATTTT. It yields the protein CATSRDVQGTNQPQHF. The chain is built from TRBV15 and TRBJ1-5, with a weak D call TRBD1 (6 bases). The CDR3 contains 16 residues. CDR1 is LNHNV, CDR2 YYDKDF, per germline (reference sequence). V was shortened by 0 bases and J by 4 bases, with 13 bases between the two germline ends.

The chain has TRBV19 and TRBJ2-1, with D possibly matching TRBD2 (5 bases). The CDR3 sequence is 13 residues long. Per germline, CDR1 LNHDA and CDR2 SQIVND (reference sequence). V shed 6 bases and J shed 2 bases, with 8 bases lying between them. CDR3 nucleotide sequence: TGTGCCAGTAGGCGGGTACCCTACAATGAGCAGTTCTTC. Protein product: CASRRVPYNEQFF.

The CDR3 DNA is TGTGCCAGAAGCACACCCCGGGTTTGGGGCAACTATGGCTACACCTTC. Protein: CARSTPRVWGNYGYTF. The V call is TRBV5-3, the J call TRBJ1-2, with D possibly being TRBD1 (5 bases). TRBV5-3 falls under the ORF class, with uncertain function. This CDR3 region has 16 residues. Trimming left V 4 bases short and J 2 bases short, with 18 bases between.

The chain is built from TRBV18 and TRBJ1-1; D call uncertain. The CDR3 spans 13 residues. Germline V gene lookup returns CDR1 KGHSH and CDR2 LQKENI. V lost 6 bases to trimming and J lost 3 bases, with 11 bases between them. In DNA, the CDR3 is TGTGCCAGCTCCCCCCTCGCGGACACTGAAGCTTTCTTT. Translated: CASSPLADTEAFF.

V usage is TRBV6-5 and J usage is TRBJ2-7; 8 positions agree with TRBD1. After removal of 2 bases from V and 4 bases from J, the junction contained 4 bases not matched to a gene. Looked up from germline, CDR1 is MNHEY and CDR2 is SVGAGI. The CDR3 consists of 14 residues. CDR3 DNA: TGTGCCAGCAGTTACCGGGACAGGATGTACGAGCAGTACTTC. Translation gives CASSYRDRMYEQYF.

The rearrangement joins TRBV13 to TRBJ2-7; 7 bases are shared with TRBD2. V trimming: 0 bases; J trimming: 3 bases; junction bases outside the gene matches: 2. Germline V CDR1 and CDR2: PRHDT, FYEKMQ (reference sequence). This CDR3 has 14 residues. Here the CDR3 DNA reads TGTGCCAGCAGCTTAGGAGCGGGGAACTACGAGCAGTACTTC. Amino acid sequence: CASSLGAGNYEQYF.

This chain links TRBV15 with TRBJ1-2; D remains ambiguous. From germline, CDR1 is LNHNV and CDR2 YYDKDF (reference sequence). The CDR3 consists of 12 residues. Trimming pared 0 bases from V and 4 bases from J, leaving 3 bases between. The CDR3, as DNA: TGTGCCACCAGCAGAGATATCTATGGCTACACCTTC. The encoded protein is CATSRDIYGYTF.

The V call is TRBV5-1, the J call TRBJ2-3; 9 bases are a match to TRBD1. CDR1 is SGHRS and CDR2 is YFSETQ in the germline V gene. This CDR3 has 15 residues. J lost 4 bases, V lost 0 bases, and 3 bases had no gene match. CDR3: CASSLDRGRSDTQYF. The DNA of the CDR3 is TGCGCCAGCAGCTTGGACAGGGGGCGCTCAGATACGCAGTATTTT.

This chain uses TRBV6-1 with TRBJ1-2, with a tentative D call TRBD1 (6 bases). V was trimmed by 6 bases and J by 4 bases, leaving 9 bases between them. CDR3 length: 12 residues. Germline assignment: CDR1 MNHNS and CDR2 SASEGT. The CDR3 is CASRDRTYGYTF. The CDR3 DNA reads TGTGCCAGCAGGGACAGAACCTATGGCTACACCTTC.

The chain is built from TRBV19 and TRBJ1-2; no definite D call. V was shortened by 3 bases and J by 8 bases, with 13 bases between the two germline ends. In germline, CDR1 is LNHDA, CDR2 SQIVND (reference sequence). This CDR3 is 13 amino acids long. CDR3 sequence reads: CASSIRAGLGYTF. CDR3 sequence (DNA): TGTGCCAGTAGTATTCGGGCAGGACTAGGCTACACCTTC.

The chain is built from TRBV10-2 and TRBJ1-5, with 7 nucleotides matching TRBD1. V trimming: 6 bases; J trimming: 4 bases; junction bases outside the gene matches: 9. Germline V gene lookup returns CDR1 WSHSY and CDR2 SAAADI. This CDR3 is built from 15 residues. For the CDR3, the DNA is TGCGCCAGCAGCGGATCGGGACAGAAAAATCAGCCCCAGCATTTT. This gives the protein CASSGSGQKNQPQHF.

The chain recombines TRBV5-1 with TRBJ2-7, with TRBD1 matching over 11 bases. Trimming removed 4 bases from V and 5 bases from J; junction bases left unmatched: 8. In germline, CDR1 is SGHRS, CDR2 YFSETQ. This CDR3 comprises 15 residues. The CDR3 reads CASSVGTGGYHEQYF. CDR3 nucleotides: TGCGCCAGCAGCGTGGGGACAGGGGGTTACCACGAGCAGTACTTC.

The genes are TRBV7-8 and TRBJ2-1; a weak D match, TRBD2 (5 bases). The CDR3 consists of 16 residues. The germline CDR1 and CDR2 sequences are SGHVS and FQNEAQ. V was shortened by 1 base and J by 4 bases, with 14 bases between the two germline ends. CDR3 nucleotide sequence: TGTGCCAGCAGCTTAGGGGGTGGGAGAGAGTACAATGAGCAGTTCTTC. Protein sequence: CASSLGGGREYNEQFF.

The chain employs TRBV18 and TRBJ2-6; D might be TRBD1 (5 bases). Between the trimmed V and J ends, which lost 3 bases and 2 bases, there was a span of 11 bases. Germline assignment: CDR1 KGHSH and CDR2 LQKENI. This CDR3 is 16 amino acids long. CDR3 loop: CASSPRERPGANVLTF. The CDR3, as DNA: TGTGCCAGCTCACCCAGGGAAAGACCTGGGGCCAACGTCCTGACTTTC.

Written as DNA, the CDR3 is TGCGCCAGCAGCTTTACTGCGGGGAACACTGAAGCTTTCTTT. Translation: CASSFTAGNTEAFF. The rearrangement links TRBV5-1 to TRBJ1-1; no reliable D call. Trimming stripped 2 bases from V and 1 base from J, with 9 bases between. CDR1 is SGHRS, CDR2 YFSETQ, per germline. The CDR3 has 14 residues.

The V gene is TRBV7-2, the J gene TRBJ2-7, with 7 bases identical to TRBD1. The CDR3 has 15 amino acids. V dropped 1 base and J dropped 2; count of bases not matched to a gene: 5. Germline CDR1 is SGHTA and CDR2 is FQGNSA. The CDR3 spells CASSLVGTDAYEQYF. The CDR3 nucleotides are TGTGCCAGCAGCTTAGTCGGGACAGACGCCTACGAGCAGTACTTC.

This chain links TRBV11-2 with TRBJ2-2, with 10 bases identical to TRBD2. V was clipped by 6 bases and J by 3 bases; unmatched bases: 4. Germline V CDR1 and CDR2: SGHAT, FQNNGV. The CDR3 is 15 amino acids. The CDR3 DNA follows: TGTGCCAGCAGGCTAGCGGGAGCGGACACCGGGGAGCTGTTTTTT. Translated, it gives CASRLAGADTGELFF.

The gene calls are TRBV10-2 and TRBJ1-1, with D unclear. Trimming cost V 6 bases and J 1 base, with 6 bases left between them. Germline CDR1 is WSHSY and CDR2 is SAAADI. This CDR3 is 12 amino acids long. The CDR3 sequence: CASSRQNTEAFF. CDR3 nucleotide sequence: TGCGCCAGCAGCAGACAGAACACTGAAGCTTTCTTT.

The V call is TRBV5-5, the J call TRBJ1-5; TRBD1 aligns across 9 bases. This CDR3 is built from 15 residues. V dropped 2 bases and J dropped 6; count of bases not matched to a gene: 6. CDR1 and CDR2 from the germline V gene are SGHKS and YYEKEE (reference sequence). In DNA, the CDR3 is TGTGCCAGCAGCTTCCGGACAGGGGTCTTTCAGCCCCAGCATTTT. Its protein is CASSFRTGVFQPQHF.

This sequence joins TRBV9 and TRBJ1-5; D remains ambiguous. V lost 4 bases, J lost 6 bases, and 17 bases lay in between. Germline CDR1 and CDR2: SGDLS and YYNGEE. The CDR3 totals 15 residues. The DNA for the CDR3 is TGTGCCAGCAGCCGCGGAGTGACTGAAGGTCAGCCCCAGCATTTT. This sequence encodes CASSRGVTEGQPQHF.